This is a list of T cell receptor beta chains from one sample in a study of technical replicates of blood from several donors. Here immunoSEQ multiplex PCR was the method, and the copy in TCRdb shows in-frame clones only, minus some. There are tens of thousands of clones in the sample; approximately 94% occur only once, and 0.38% lies in the top ten. Sequences were obtained from T cells isolated from PBMCs. These receptors all come from a human donor in good health. The CDR3 runs from the conserved cysteine through the conserved F or W. Each record gives: V gene, J gene, D gene, CDR3 protein, CDR3 DNA. D genes are given only for firm matches.

>TRBV11-2|TRBJ2-7|-
CASSLGHRYEQYF
TGTGCCAGCAGCTTGGGACACCGCTACGAGCAGTACTTC
>TRBV7-2|TRBJ2-7|-
CASSLVTGSEQYF
TGTGCCAGCAGCTTAGTGACAGGCAGCGAGCAGTACTTC
>TRBV6-6|TRBJ2-7|TRBD1
CASSRDSYEQYF
TGTGCCAGCAGTAGGGACAGCTACGAGCAGTACTTC
>TRBV7-2|TRBJ2-5|TRBD2
CASSVWAGAQETQYF
TGTGCCAGCAGCGTTTGGGCGGGAGCCCAGGAGACCCAGTACTTC
>TRBV5-1|TRBJ2-2|-
CASSKGQANTGELFF
TGCGCCAGCAGCAAGGGACAAGCGAACACCGGGGAGCTGTTTTTT
>TRBV19|TRBJ1-3|TRBD1
CASSRIRDSKPGNTIYF
TGTGCCAGTAGTAGAATCCGGGACAGCAAACCCGGAAACACCATATATTTT
>TRBV29-1|TRBJ1-1|-
CSVDVMNTEAFF
TGCAGCGTTGATGTCATGAACACTGAAGCTTTCTTT
>TRBV20-1|TRBJ1-1|-
CTVQRATEAFF
TGCACCGTACAGAGGGCGACTGAAGCTTTCTTT
>TRBV4-1|TRBJ2-7|-
CASSQVLASYEQYF
TGCGCCAGCAGCCAAGTCCTCGCGTCCTACGAGCAGTACTTC
>TRBV5-1|TRBJ2-3|-
CASSLGPSTDTQYF
TGCGCCAGCAGCTTGGGTCCTAGCACAGATACGCAGTATTTT
>TRBV7-2|TRBJ2-7|TRBD2
CASSSGVRGSYEQYF
TGTGCCAGCAGCAGCGGGGTCCGCGGCTCCTACGAGCAGTACTTC
>TRBV18|TRBJ2-7|-
CASSPQLYEQYF
TGTGCCAGCTCACCACAACTCTACGAGCAGTACTTC
>TRBV6-5|TRBJ1-2|TRBD1
CASSEGQVDGYTF
TGTGCCAGCAGTGAGGGACAGGTGGATGGCTACACCTTC
>TRBV4-3|TRBJ2-5|-
CASSQVRGETQYF
TGCGCCAGCAGCCAAGTTAGGGGGGAGACCCAGTACTTC
>TRBV18|TRBJ2-6|TRBD1
CASSRRQGGSGANVLTF
TGTGCCAGCTCACGGCGACAGGGCGGCTCTGGGGCCAACGTCCTGACTTTC
>TRBV29-1|TRBJ1-2|-
CSAHTGSNYGYTF
TGCAGCGCTCACACGGGATCTAACTATGGCTACACCTTC
>TRBV10-3|TRBJ2-1|TRBD1
CAISSGTGDNNEQFF
TGTGCCATCAGTTCCGGGACAGGGGATAACAATGAGCAGTTCTTC
>TRBV27|TRBJ1-2|-
CASSSSGGANYGYTF
TGTGCCAGCAGTAGTTCCGGGGGGGCTAACTATGGCTACACCTTC
>TRBV2|TRBJ2-1|-
CAREGVEGYNEQFF
TGTGCCAGAGAAGGGGTAGAAGGGTACAATGAGCAGTTCTTC
>TRBV5-4|TRBJ2-5|-
CASSLATEETQYF
TGTGCCAGCAGCTTGGCAACCGAGGAGACCCAGTACTTC